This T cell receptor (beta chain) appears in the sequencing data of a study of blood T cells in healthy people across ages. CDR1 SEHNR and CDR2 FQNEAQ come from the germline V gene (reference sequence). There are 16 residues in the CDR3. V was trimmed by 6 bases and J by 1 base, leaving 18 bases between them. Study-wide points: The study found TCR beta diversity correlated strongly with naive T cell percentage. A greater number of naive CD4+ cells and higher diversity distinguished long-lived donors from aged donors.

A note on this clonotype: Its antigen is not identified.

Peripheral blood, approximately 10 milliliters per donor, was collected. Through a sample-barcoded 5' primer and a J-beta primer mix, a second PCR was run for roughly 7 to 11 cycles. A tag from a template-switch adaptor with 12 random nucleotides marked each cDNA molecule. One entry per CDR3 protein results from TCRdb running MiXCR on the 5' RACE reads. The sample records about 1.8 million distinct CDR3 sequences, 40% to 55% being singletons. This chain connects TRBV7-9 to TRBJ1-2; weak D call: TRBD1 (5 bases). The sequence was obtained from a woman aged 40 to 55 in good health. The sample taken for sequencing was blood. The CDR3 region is CASRGRLGSLNYGYTF. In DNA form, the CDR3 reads TGTGCCAGCAGGGGGCGGCTAGGGTCCCTTAACTATGGCTACACCTTC.